One sample yielded the 30 T cell receptor beta chains listed below, sequenced in a study of CXCR3-negative and CXCR3-positive naive CD8 T cells. UMI-labeled TRB cDNA libraries were prepared by 5' RACE. TCRdb re-called the 5' RACE reads, yielding one record per CDR3 amino acid sequence without DNA. The sample table includes 23,000 or so distinct CDR3 sequences. The source material was naive CXCR3- CD8+ T cells from blood. Sample subset: CD45RO-CCR7+CD27+CD95- naive CD8+ T cells lacking CXCR3 (TNR3-). Receptors were obtained from a human donor in good health. Some clones in this sample may be carry-over from other donors' samples.

The V and J genes are TRBV12-5 and TRBJ1-2; checking the TCRdb D call of TRBD1 is not possible without DNA. Germline CDR1 is LGHNT and CDR2 is FRNRAP. The CDR3 totals 15 residues. This CDR3 reads CASFRGTDANYGYTF. Looking up the rest from reference TRBV12-5 and TRBJ1-2 gives the full variable domain: DARVTQTPRHKVTEMGQEVTMRCQPILGHNTVFWYRQTMMQGLELLAYFRNRAPLDDSGMPKDRFSAEMPDATLATLKIQPSEPRDSAVYFCASFRGTDANYGYTFGSGTRLTVV.

The chain uses TRBV7-8 and TRBJ2-1; without DNA, the TCRdb call of TRBD2 cannot be checked. The germline V gene has CDR1 SGHVS and CDR2 FQNEAQ. The length of the CDR3 is 15 residues. The CDR3 spells CASSLNGLAPSEPGF. Filled out from reference TRBV7-8 and TRBJ2-1, the complete variable domain reads GAGVSQSPRYKVAKRGQDVALRCDPISGHVSLFWYQQALGQGPEFLTYFQNEAQLDKSGLPSDRFFAERPEGSVSTLKIQRTQQEDSAVYLCASSLNGLAPSEPGFGPGTRLTVL.

This CDR3 reads CASSLWGHYEQYF. The chain has TRBV7-2 and TRBJ2-1; TCRdb's D call of TRBD1 is untestable without DNA. Germline assignment: CDR1 SGHTA and CDR2 FQGNSA. This CDR3 spans 13 amino acids.

V is TRBV29-1 and J is TRBJ1-2; TCRdb's D gene call, TRBD1, goes unchecked for lack of DNA. The CDR3 extends over 13 amino acids. Germline CDR1 reads SQVTM; CDR2 reads ANQGSEA. This CDR3 is CSVETGLVYGYTF. Complete variable domain (other parts from reference TRBV29-1 and TRBJ1-2): SAVISQKPSRDICQRGTSLTIQCQVDSQVTMMFWYRQQPGQSLTLIATANQGSEATYESGFVIDKFPISRPNLTFSTLTVSNMSPEDSSIYLCSVETGLVYGYTFGSGTRLTVV.

CDR3 amino acids: CSVHKTGTGGGYTF. V usage is TRBV29-1 and J usage is TRBJ1-2; TCRdb calls TRBD1, which cannot be checked without DNA. The CDR3 consists of 14 residues. The germline CDR1 and CDR2 sequences are SQVTM and ANQGSEA.

The chain's CDR3 is CASSVGLAGINEQFF. V gene TRBV9 combines with J gene TRBJ2-1; with no DNA, the TCRdb D assignment of TRBD2 cannot be verified. The CDR3 covers 15 residues. Germline lookup yields CDR1 SGDLS and CDR2 YYNGEE.

The chain carries TRBV7-9 and TRBJ1-1; TCRdb proposes TRBD1, but this gene call is untestable without DNA. Germline lookup yields CDR1 SEHNR and CDR2 FQNEAQ (reference sequence). The CDR3 loop spans 14 amino acids. The CDR3 here is CASSFEDRFTEAFF.

The chain uses TRBV29-1 and TRBJ2-1; the D call of TRBD2 rests on TCRdb alone, since no DNA is present to check it. This CDR3 spans 14 amino acids. Germline loops: CDR1 SQVTM, CDR2 ANQGSEA. Here the CDR3 reads CSVAGLPLRNEQFF.

The gene calls are TRBV12-3 or TRBV12-4 and TRBJ2-1; as DNA is missing, the TRBD1 call by TCRdb cannot be tested. There are 14 residues in the CDR3. CDR3 residues: CASRSEDKGNEQFF.

The rearrangement uses TRBV5-4 and TRBJ2-3. Germline V gives CDR1 SGHNT, CDR2 YYREEE (reference sequence). The CDR3 is 15 residues long. The CDR3 is CASSIRPERTDTQYF.

The chain is built from TRBV7-9 and TRBJ2-7. The CDR3 spans 14 residues. Germline V gene data show CDR1 as SEHNR and CDR2 as FQNEAQ (reference sequence). CDR3 loop: CASSLVRTPYEQYF. Full variable domain (outside the CDR3, taken from reference TRBV7-9 and TRBJ2-7): DTGVSQNPRHKITKRGQNVTFRCDPISEHNRLYWYRQTLGQGPEFLTYFQNEAQLEKSRLLSDRFSAERPKGSFSTLEIQRTEQGDSAMYLCASSLVRTPYEQYFGPGTRLTVT.

This chain uses TRBV29-1 with TRBJ2-3; no DNA is available, so the TRBD1 call from TCRdb remains unchecked. The CDR3 runs to 13 residues. The germline gives CDR1 SQVTM, CDR2 ANQGSEA. The CDR3 spells CSVGPDNTDTQYF.

The chain employs TRBV7-2 and TRBJ1-3; TCRdb designates TRBD1, a call that cannot be tested without DNA. This CDR3 has 15 residues. Germline CDR1 and CDR2: SGHTA and FQGNSA. This CDR3 reads CASSEQGGTGNTIYF.

The V and J genes are TRBV5-1 and TRBJ1-2; TCRdb outputs TRBD1, but without DNA this stays unchecked. Germline loops: CDR1 SGHRS, CDR2 YFSETQ. The CDR3 extends over 12 amino acids. This chain's CDR3 is CASSLEGDGYTF.

CDR3 sequence: CASSYSRDSPPYEQYF. This chain joins TRBV6-2 or TRBV6-3 and TRBJ2-7. Germline CDR1 and CDR2: MNHEY and SVGEGT. The CDR3 consists of 16 residues.

The rearrangement uses TRBV28 and TRBJ2-3; the TCRdb call, TRBD1, lacks DNA for checking. Looked up from germline, CDR1 is MDHEN and CDR2 is SYDVKM. The CDR3 has 13 residues. The CDR3 region is CASSPLETDTQYF. Based on the CDR3 plus reference TRBV28 and TRBJ2-3, the full variable domain is DVKVTQSSRYLVKRTGEKVFLECVQDMDHENMFWYRQDPGLGLRLIYFSYDVKMKEKGDIPEGYSVSREKKERFSLILESASTNQTSMYLCASSPLETDTQYFGPGTRLTVL.

The chain combines TRBV27 with TRBJ2-7; the TCRdb call, TRBD1, lacks DNA for checking. The CDR3 loop spans 14 amino acids. Germline CDR1 MNHEY, CDR2 SMNVEV (reference sequence). The CDR3 sequence is CASSESQGAYEQYF.

V is TRBV6-5 and J is TRBJ2-3; the TRBD2 assignment by TCRdb is unverifiable without DNA. The germline V gene encodes CDR1 MNHEY and CDR2 SVGAGI. This CDR3 is built from 16 residues. CDR3 residues: CASSYSAGTPTDTQYF.

This chain links TRBV6-6 with TRBJ1-1. CDR3 length equals 12 residues. The germline V gene encodes CDR1 MNHNY and CDR2 SVGAGI (reference sequence). The CDR3 spells CASSFGNTEAFF.

The J gene is TRBJ2-7, the V gene TRBV7-9; TCRdb's assignment of TRBD2 cannot be checked, as there is no DNA. CDR1 and CDR2 (germline): SEHNR, FQNEAQ (reference sequence). This CDR3 contains 12 residues. The CDR3 sequence: CASSGGPEEQYF.

The chain recombines TRBV27 with TRBJ1-2; the TCRdb call, TRBD1, lacks DNA for checking. CDR1 MNHEY and CDR2 SMNVEV come from the germline V gene (reference sequence). The CDR3 is made up of 14 amino acids. CDR3 residues: CASSSTKEGPSYTF.

The V and J genes are TRBV28 and TRBJ2-5; no DNA is available, so the TRBD2 call from TCRdb remains unchecked. This CDR3 has 15 residues. Germline loops: CDR1 MDHEN, CDR2 SYDVKM. The CDR3 protein is CASSSRDSGQETQYF.

The chain carries TRBV7-8 and TRBJ2-3; the TRBD2 assignment by TCRdb is unverifiable without DNA. Germline CDR1 SGHVS, CDR2 FQNEAQ. This CDR3 contains 17 residues. CDR3 loop: CASFWRVAGDSTDTQYF.

This chain joins TRBV9 and TRBJ2-5; checking the TCRdb D call of TRBD1 is not possible without DNA. Germline V lookup: CDR1 SGDLS, CDR2 YYNGEE. The CDR3 consists of 17 residues. The CDR3 protein is CASSAFTAVLGTETQYF.

This chain uses TRBV10-3 with TRBJ1-5; as DNA is missing, the TRBD1 call by TCRdb cannot be tested. Per germline, CDR1 ENHRY and CDR2 SYGVKD. The CDR3 length is 15 residues. This chain's CDR3 is CAISDPGQIGQPQHF.

This chain joins TRBV3-1 and TRBJ1-5; the D gene TCRdb calls, TRBD1, cannot be checked with no DNA. The length of the CDR3 is 14 residues. Germline assignment: CDR1 LGHDT and CDR2 YNNKEL (reference sequence). The CDR3 sequence: CASSLGSGSQPQHF.

The rearrangement joins TRBV6-4 to TRBJ1-2. This CDR3 spans 14 amino acids. Germline lookup yields CDR1 MRHNA and CDR2 SNTAGT. This CDR3 is CASSGGEMTFGYTF.

J is TRBJ2-1 and V is TRBV18. The CDR3 length is 14 residues. In germline, CDR1 is KGHSH, CDR2 LQKENI. The CDR3 sequence: CASSPPSAHNEQFF.

The rearrangement joins TRBV7-8 to TRBJ2-2; the TRBD2 assignment by TCRdb is unverifiable without DNA. This CDR3 is 15 amino acids long. CDR1 is SGHVS, CDR2 FQNEAQ, per germline. The chain's CDR3 is CASSSLAGNTGELFF.

In terms of frequency, this clonotype is medium-sized (0.01 to 0.1%). The chain recombines TRBV29-1 with TRBJ1-2; TCRdb gives TRBD1 as the D gene, but with no DNA this cannot be confirmed. The CDR3 is made up of 16 amino acids. Per germline, CDR1 SQVTM and CDR2 ANQGSEA. The CDR3 protein is CSVAIPTGGPPYGYTF.